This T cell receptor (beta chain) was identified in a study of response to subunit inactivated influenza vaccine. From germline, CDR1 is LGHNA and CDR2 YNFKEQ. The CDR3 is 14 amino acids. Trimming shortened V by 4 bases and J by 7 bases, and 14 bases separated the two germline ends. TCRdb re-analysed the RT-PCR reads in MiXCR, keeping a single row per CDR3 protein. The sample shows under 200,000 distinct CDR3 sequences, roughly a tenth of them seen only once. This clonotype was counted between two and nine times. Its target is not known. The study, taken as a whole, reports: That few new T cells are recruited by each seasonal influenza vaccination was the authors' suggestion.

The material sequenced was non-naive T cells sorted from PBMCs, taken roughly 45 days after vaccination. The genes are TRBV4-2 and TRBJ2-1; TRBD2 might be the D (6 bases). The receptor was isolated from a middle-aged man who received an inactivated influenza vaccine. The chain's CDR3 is CASSPVGGANEQFF. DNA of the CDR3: TGTGCCAGCAGCCCGGTTGGCGGGGCGAATGAGCAGTTCTTC.